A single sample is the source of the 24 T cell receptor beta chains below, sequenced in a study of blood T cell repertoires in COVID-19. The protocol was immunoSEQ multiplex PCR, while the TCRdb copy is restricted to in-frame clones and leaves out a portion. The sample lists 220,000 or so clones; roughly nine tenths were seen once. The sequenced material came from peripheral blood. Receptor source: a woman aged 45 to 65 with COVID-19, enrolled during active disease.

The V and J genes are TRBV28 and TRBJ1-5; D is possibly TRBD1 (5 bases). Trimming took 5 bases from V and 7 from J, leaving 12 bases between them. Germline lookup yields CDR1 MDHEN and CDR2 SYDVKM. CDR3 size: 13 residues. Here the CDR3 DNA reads TGTGCCAGCAGTCCAGGGTTCAACCAGCCCCAGCATTTT. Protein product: CASSPGFNQPQHF. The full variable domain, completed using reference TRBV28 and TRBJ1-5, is DVKVTQSSRYLVKRTGEKVFLECVQDMDHENMFWYRQDPGLGLRLIYFSYDVKMKEKGDIPEGYSVSREKKERFSLILESASTNQTSMYLCASSPGFNQPQHFGDGTRLSIL.

CDR3 sequence: CASRPGYLGPDTQYF. The CDR3 bases are TGTGCCAGCAGGCCGGGTTATTTGGGGCCAGATACGCAGTATTTT. This chain joins TRBV7-6 and TRBJ2-3, with D possibly TRBD1 on 5 matching bases. The CDR3 has 15 amino acids. Trimming shortened V by 6 bases and J by 4 bases, and 17 bases separated the two germline ends. Germline V lookup: CDR1 SGHVS, CDR2 FNYEAQ.

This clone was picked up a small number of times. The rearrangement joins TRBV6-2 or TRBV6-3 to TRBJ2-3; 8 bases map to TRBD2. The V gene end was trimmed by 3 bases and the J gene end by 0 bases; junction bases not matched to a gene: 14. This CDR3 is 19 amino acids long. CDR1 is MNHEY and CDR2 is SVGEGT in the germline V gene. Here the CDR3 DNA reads TGTGCCAGCAGTTATAGCGGAAGCGGGGGTACGACTAGCACAGATACGCAGTATTTT. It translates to CASSYSGSGGTTSTDTQYF.

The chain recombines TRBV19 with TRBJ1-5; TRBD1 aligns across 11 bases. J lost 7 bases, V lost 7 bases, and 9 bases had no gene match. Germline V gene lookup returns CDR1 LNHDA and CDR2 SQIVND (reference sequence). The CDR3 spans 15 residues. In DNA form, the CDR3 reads TGTGCCAGTACCCCGGACAGGGGGCAAGGACAGCCCCAGCATTTT. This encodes CASTPDRGQGQPQHF. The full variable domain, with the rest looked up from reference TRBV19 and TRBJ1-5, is DGGITQSPKYLFRKEGQNVTLSCEQNLNHDAMYWYRQDPGQGLRLIYYSQIVNDFQKGDIAEGYSVSREKKESFPLTVTSAQKNPTAFYLCASTPDRGQGQPQHFGDGTRLSIL.

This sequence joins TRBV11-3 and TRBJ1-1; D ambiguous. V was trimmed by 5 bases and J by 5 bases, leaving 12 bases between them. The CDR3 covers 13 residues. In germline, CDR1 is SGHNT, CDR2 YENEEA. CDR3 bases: TGTGCCAGCAGCCGAGCGGGAGAAACTGAAGCTTTCTTT. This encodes CASSRAGETEAFF.

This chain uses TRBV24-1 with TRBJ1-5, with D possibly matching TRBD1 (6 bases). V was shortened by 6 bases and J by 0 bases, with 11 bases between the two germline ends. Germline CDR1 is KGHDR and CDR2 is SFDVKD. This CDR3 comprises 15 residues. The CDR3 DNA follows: TGTGCCACCAGTAGGGGGGGGGATAGCAATCAGCCCCAGCATTTT. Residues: CATSRGGDSNQPQHF.

CDR3 sequence: CATSALGGTGELFF. The CDR3 nucleotides read TGTGCCACCAGTGCCCTGGGGGGAACCGGGGAGCTGTTTTTT. The chain carries TRBV24-1 and TRBJ2-2; possible D gene TRBD2, 6 bases. Germline V gives CDR1 KGHDR, CDR2 SFDVKD. The CDR3 runs to 14 residues. Trimming cost V 5 bases and J 5 bases, with 11 bases left between them.

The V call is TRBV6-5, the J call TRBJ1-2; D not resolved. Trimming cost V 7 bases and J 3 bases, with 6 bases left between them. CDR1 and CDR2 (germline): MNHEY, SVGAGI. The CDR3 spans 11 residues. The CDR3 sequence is CASTPDYGYTF. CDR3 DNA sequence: TGTGCCAGCACCCCCGACTATGGCTACACCTTC.

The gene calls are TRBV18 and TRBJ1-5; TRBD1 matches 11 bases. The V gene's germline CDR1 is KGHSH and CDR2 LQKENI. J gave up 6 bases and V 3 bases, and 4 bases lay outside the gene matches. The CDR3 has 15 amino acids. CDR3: CASSPGQGGTQPQHF. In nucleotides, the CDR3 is TGTGCCAGCTCACCGGGACAGGGGGGGACTCAGCCCCAGCATTTT.

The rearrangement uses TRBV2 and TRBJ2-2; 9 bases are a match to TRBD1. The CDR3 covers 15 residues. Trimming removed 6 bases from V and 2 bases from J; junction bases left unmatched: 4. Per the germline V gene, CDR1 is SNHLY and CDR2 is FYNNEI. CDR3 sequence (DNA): TGTGCCAGCAGCCCGGACAGGGGTAACACCGGGGAGCTGTTTTTT. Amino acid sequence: CASSPDRGNTGELFF.

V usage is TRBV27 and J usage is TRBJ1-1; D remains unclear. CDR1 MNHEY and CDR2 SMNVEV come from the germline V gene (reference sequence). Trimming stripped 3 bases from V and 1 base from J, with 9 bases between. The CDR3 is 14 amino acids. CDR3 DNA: TGTGCCAGCAGTTTTCAACGGGGGAACACTGAAGCTTTCTTT. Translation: CASSFQRGNTEAFF.

CDR3 sequence (DNA): TGTGCCAGCAGCTTAGGGACAGGGATTGAAAAACTGTTTTTT. This encodes CASSLGTGIEKLFF. The chain recombines TRBV11-2 with TRBJ1-4; 8 bases align to TRBD1. V shed 1 base, J shed 7 bases, and the junction held 2 bases outside the gene matches. The CDR3 has 14 residues. Per the germline V gene, CDR1 is SGHAT and CDR2 is FQNNGV.

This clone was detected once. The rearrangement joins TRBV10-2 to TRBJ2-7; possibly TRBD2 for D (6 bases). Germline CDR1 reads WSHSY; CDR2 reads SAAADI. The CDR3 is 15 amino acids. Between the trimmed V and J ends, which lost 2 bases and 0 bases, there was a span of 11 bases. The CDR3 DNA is TGCGCCAGCAGTGAGACTAGCTGGAGCTCCTACGAGCAGTACGTC. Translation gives CASSETSWSSYEQYV.

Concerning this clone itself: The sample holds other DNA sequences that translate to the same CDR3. CDR3 bases: TGTGCCAGTAGTCACAGCTACGAGCAGTACTTC. The encoded protein is CASSHSYEQYF. The chain is built from TRBV19 and TRBJ2-7, with D hard to call. Per germline, CDR1 LNHDA and CDR2 SQIVND (reference sequence). Trimming removed 5 bases at V and 3 bases at J, with 5 bases between. CDR3 size: 11 residues.

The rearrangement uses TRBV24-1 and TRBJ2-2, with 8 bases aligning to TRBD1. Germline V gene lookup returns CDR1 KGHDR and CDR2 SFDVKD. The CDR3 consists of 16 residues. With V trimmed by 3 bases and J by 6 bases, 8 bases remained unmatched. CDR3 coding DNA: TGTGCCACCAGTGATACGACAGGGGCTAGGGCCGGGGAGCTGTTTTTT. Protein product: CATSDTTGARAGELFF.

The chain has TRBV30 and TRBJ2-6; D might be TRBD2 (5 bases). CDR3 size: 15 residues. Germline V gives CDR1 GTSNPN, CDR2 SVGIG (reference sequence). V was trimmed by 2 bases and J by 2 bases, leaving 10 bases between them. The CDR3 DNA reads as TGTGCCTGGAGTCGGGGAATGGCTGGGGCCAACGTCCTGACTTTC. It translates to CAWSRGMAGANVLTF.

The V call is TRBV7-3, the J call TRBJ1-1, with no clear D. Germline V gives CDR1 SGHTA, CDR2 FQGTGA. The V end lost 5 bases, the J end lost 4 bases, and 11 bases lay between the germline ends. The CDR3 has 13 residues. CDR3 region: CASSASGGTEAFF. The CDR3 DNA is TGTGCCAGCAGCGCGTCAGGAGGCACTGAAGCTTTCTTT.

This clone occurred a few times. The DNA for the CDR3 is TGTGCCAGCAGTACAACAGGGGCCAATCAGCCCCAGCATTTT. This gives the protein CASSTTGANQPQHF. V gene TRBV7-9 combines with J gene TRBJ1-5; 7 positions match TRBD1. J was trimmed by 3 bases and V by 6 bases; bases with no gene match: 5. The CDR3 is made up of 14 amino acids. CDR1 is SEHNR and CDR2 is FQNEAQ in the germline V gene (reference sequence).

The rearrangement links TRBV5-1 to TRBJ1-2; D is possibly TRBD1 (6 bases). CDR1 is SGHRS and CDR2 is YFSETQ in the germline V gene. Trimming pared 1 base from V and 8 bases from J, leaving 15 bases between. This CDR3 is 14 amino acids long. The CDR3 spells CASSLTPQGRGYTF. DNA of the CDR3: TGCGCCAGCAGCTTGACCCCACAGGGCCGGGGCTACACCTTC.

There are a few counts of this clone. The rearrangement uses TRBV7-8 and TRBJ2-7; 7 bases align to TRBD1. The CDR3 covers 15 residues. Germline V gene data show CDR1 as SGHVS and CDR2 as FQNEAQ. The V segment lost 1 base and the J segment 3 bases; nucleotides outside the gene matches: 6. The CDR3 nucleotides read TGTGCCAGCAGCTTAGGACAGGGTCGGTACTACGAGCAGTACTTC. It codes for CASSLGQGRYYEQYF.

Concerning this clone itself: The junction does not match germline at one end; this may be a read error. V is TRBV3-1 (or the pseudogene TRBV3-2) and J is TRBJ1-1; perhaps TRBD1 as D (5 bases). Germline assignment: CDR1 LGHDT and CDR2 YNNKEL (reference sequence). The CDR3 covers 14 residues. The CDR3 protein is CASSPGQVGSSREF. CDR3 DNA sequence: TGTGCCAGCAGCCCGGGGCAGGTCGGGTCATCGCGGGAATTT.

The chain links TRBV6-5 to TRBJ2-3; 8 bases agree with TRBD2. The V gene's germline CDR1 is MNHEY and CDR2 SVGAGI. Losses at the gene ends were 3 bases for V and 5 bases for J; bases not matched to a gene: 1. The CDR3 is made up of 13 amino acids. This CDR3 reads CASSYTSGDTQYF. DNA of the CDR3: TGTGCCAGCAGTTATACTAGCGGAGATACGCAGTATTTT.

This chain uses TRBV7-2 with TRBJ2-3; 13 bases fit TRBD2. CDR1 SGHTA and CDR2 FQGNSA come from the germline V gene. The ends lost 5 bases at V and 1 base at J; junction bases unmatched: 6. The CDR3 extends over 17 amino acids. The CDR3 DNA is TGTGCCAGCAGCGGACGACTAGCGGGGGGACGCACAGATACGCAGTATTTT. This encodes CASSGRLAGGRTDTQYF.

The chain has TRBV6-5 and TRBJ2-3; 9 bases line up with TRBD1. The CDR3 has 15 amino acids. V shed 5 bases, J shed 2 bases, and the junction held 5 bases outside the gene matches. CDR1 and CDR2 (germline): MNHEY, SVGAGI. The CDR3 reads CASSRTGDFTDTQYF. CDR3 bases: TGTGCCAGCAGTAGGACAGGGGACTTCACAGATACGCAGTATTTT.